This entry lists 18 T cell receptor beta chains sequenced from one sample in a study of shared clonotypes between healthy human individuals. TCRdb's table, derived via immunoSEQ multiplex PCR, lists solely in-frame clones and lacks some. The top ten clones hold about 0.39% of a sample with about 2.3 million clones, 93% of them seen once. Sequencing was done on a sample of naive CD4+ T cells from PBMCs. The subset is: CD45RA+ positively selected. All receptors derive from a man between 18 and 35 years old in good health. Some clones in this sample may be carry-over from other donors' samples.

This chain's CDR3 is CASSPSRDPYNEQFF. CDR3 nucleotides: TGTGCCAGCAGCCCCTCTAGGGACCCCTACAATGAGCAGTTCTTC. The rearrangement links TRBV7-9 to TRBJ2-1, with D perhaps being TRBD1 or TRBD2 (5 bases each). Deletions cut 5 bases from V and 2 bases from J, with 13 bases between. The CDR3 has 15 residues. Germline loops: CDR1 SEHNR, CDR2 FQNEAQ (reference sequence).

This rearrangement joins TRBV25-1 to TRBJ2-3; D could derive from TRBD1 or TRBD2 (5 bases each). V dropped 1 base and J dropped 0 bases, with 17 bases sitting between them. The CDR3 covers 18 residues. Germline-derived CDR1 and CDR2 are MGHDK and SYGVNS. CDR3 protein: CASSELGVRGPSTDTQYF. In DNA, the CDR3 is TGTGCCAGCAGTGAATTGGGGGTCCGCGGGCCTAGCACAGATACGCAGTATTTT.

The chain recombines TRBV19 with TRBJ2-2; TRBD2 agrees at 7 bases. Per the germline V gene, CDR1 is LNHDA and CDR2 is SQIVND (reference sequence). The CDR3 loop spans 14 amino acids. Trimming removed 6 bases from V and 0 bases from J; junction bases left unmatched: 1. The CDR3 DNA reads TGTGCCAGTAGGAGCGGGACGAACACCGGGGAGCTGTTTTTT. Residues: CASRSGTNTGELFF.

This sequence joins TRBV7-8 and TRBJ2-1; D is ambiguous. The CDR3 is 15 residues long. CDR1 is SGHVS and CDR2 is FQNEAQ in the germline V gene. Deletions cut 3 bases from V and 0 bases from J, with 9 bases between. The chain's CDR3 is CASSFPGSSYNEQFF. As DNA, the CDR3 is TGTGCCAGCAGCTTCCCCGGCTCCTCCTACAATGAGCAGTTCTTC. The variable domain in full, with the rest retrieved from reference TRBV7-8 and TRBJ2-1, is GAGVSQSPRYKVAKRGQDVALRCDPISGHVSLFWYQQALGQGPEFLTYFQNEAQLDKSGLPSDRFFAERPEGSVSTLKIQRTQQEDSAVYLCASSFPGSSYNEQFFGPGTRLTVL.

CDR3 sequence: CASSDPGLAGRPGEQYF. The CDR3 DNA reads TGTGCCAGCAGTGATCCGGGACTAGCGGGCCGGCCCGGGGAGCAGTACTTC. The chain employs TRBV27 and TRBJ2-7, with 12 nucleotides matching TRBD2. With 5 bases clipped from V and 7 bases from J, the junction kept 15 bases outside the gene matches. The CDR3 loop spans 17 amino acids. Germline loops: CDR1 MNHEY, CDR2 SMNVEV (reference sequence).

This clone was recorded only once. This chain links TRBV12-5 with TRBJ2-1; TRBD2 agrees at 8 bases. The ends lost 3 bases at V and 0 bases at J; junction bases unmatched: 10. Germline V gives CDR1 LGHNT, CDR2 FRNRAP. This CDR3 spans 18 amino acids. The CDR3 DNA reads as TGTGCTAGTGGTTTTCGGACTAGCACCATGGCCTCCTACAATGAGCAGTTCTTC. Translated: CASGFRTSTMASYNEQFF.

This chain links TRBV28 with TRBJ1-2, with D unresolved. CDR1 is MDHEN, CDR2 SYDVKM, per germline. V was pared by 2 bases and J by 0 bases, with 7 bases between. The CDR3 sequence is 14 residues long. DNA of the CDR3: TGTGCCAGCAGTTTACTTGCCCCTAACTATGGCTACACCTTC. Residues: CASSLLAPNYGYTF.

Here the CDR3 reads CASSPDRGFGTEAFF. The CDR3 DNA reads TGTGCCAGCAGCCCCGACAGGGGGTTTGGGACTGAAGCTTTCTTT. The chain is built from TRBV11-2 and TRBJ1-1; TRBD1 aligns across 9 bases. Looked up from germline, CDR1 is SGHAT and CDR2 is FQNNGV. V dropped 5 bases and J dropped 5; count of bases not matched to a gene: 9. CDR3 length equals 15 residues.

The gene calls are TRBV15 and TRBJ1-4; 7 nucleotides agree with TRBD1. CDR3 size: 16 residues. The V gene's germline CDR1 is LNHNV and CDR2 YYDKDF (reference sequence). The ends lost 2 bases at V and 8 bases at J; junction bases unmatched: 11. The CDR3 DNA reads TGTGCCACCAGCAGATCGGGGGCCCAGGGGGGAGAAAAACTGTTTTTT. Translating gives CATSRSGAQGGEKLFF.

As regards this clone: At the DNA level, this CDR3 is encoded by other sequences in the same sample as well. The chain recombines TRBV5-6 with TRBJ1-1; D gene ambiguous. CDR1 is SGHDT, CDR2 YYEEEE, per germline. V shed 2 bases and J shed 2 bases, with 10 bases lying between them. This CDR3 is built from 14 residues. The CDR3, as DNA: TGTGCCAGCAGCTTAGGAGGGCGAAACACTGAAGCTTTCTTT. It is translated as CASSLGGRNTEAFF.

The V gene is TRBV18, the J gene TRBJ2-1, with TRBD2 identical over 11 bases. V shed 5 bases, J shed 3 bases, and the junction held 3 bases outside the gene matches. This CDR3 contains 15 residues. Germline CDR1 KGHSH, CDR2 LQKENI. CDR3 in DNA: TGTGCCAGCTCAACTCTAGCGGGAGGCTACAATGAGCAGTTCTTC. It specifies CASSTLAGGYNEQFF.

The chain employs TRBV18 and TRBJ1-1; D is uncertain. CDR1 is KGHSH and CDR2 is LQKENI in the germline V gene. The CDR3 covers 14 residues. Trimming removed 3 bases at V and 4 bases at J, with 12 bases between. The CDR3 coding sequence is TGTGCCAGCTCACCCTTAAGTCTGGGCACTGAAGCTTTCTTT. Encoded protein: CASSPLSLGTEAFF. Variable domain in full (rest from reference TRBV18 and TRBJ1-1): NAGVMQNPRHLVRRRGQEARLRCSPMKGHSHVYWYRQLPEEGLKFMVYLQKENIIDESGMPKERFSAEFPKEGPSILRIQQVVRGDSAAYFCASSPLSLGTEAFFGQGTRLTVV.

This clone was seen just once. The rearrangement joins TRBV7-3 to TRBJ2-3; 7 bases are a match to TRBD2. CDR1 SGHTA and CDR2 FQGTGA come from the germline V gene. Trimming removed 5 bases from V and 2 bases from J; junction bases left unmatched: 4. The CDR3 contains 14 residues. The CDR3 coding sequence is TGTGCCAGCAGCGATGGACTAGTCACAGATACGCAGTATTTT. Translating it yields CASSDGLVTDTQYF. The whole variable domain, remainder taken from reference TRBV7-3 and TRBJ2-3, is GAGVSQTPSNKVTEKGKYVELRCDPISGHTALYWYRQSLGQGPEFLIYFQGTGAADDSGLPNDRFFAVRPEGSVSTLKIQRTERGDSAVYLCASSDGLVTDTQYFGPGTRLTVL.

The V gene is TRBV10-3, the J gene TRBJ2-1; 11 bases map to TRBD2. The germline CDR1 and CDR2 sequences are ENHRY and SYGVKD. The CDR3 loop spans 14 amino acids. The trim removed 11 bases at V and 4 bases at J, leaving 7 bases unmatched. The CDR3 protein is CAAQTSGSYNEQFF. The CDR3 DNA reads as TGTGCCGCGCAAACTAGCGGGAGTTACAATGAGCAGTTCTTC.

Here the CDR3 reads CASSPLNTGELFF. In DNA form, the CDR3 reads TGTGCCAGCAGCCCTCTAAACACCGGGGAGCTGTTTTTT. The chain recombines TRBV4-2 with TRBJ2-2; D gene ambiguous. Trimming stripped 4 bases from V and 2 bases from J, with 5 bases between. There are 13 residues in the CDR3. The germline V gene encodes CDR1 LGHNA and CDR2 YNFKEQ.

This chain uses TRBV19 with TRBJ2-3, with 8 positions matching TRBD1. V shed 6 bases, J shed 6 bases, and the junction held 8 bases outside the gene matches. Germline loops: CDR1 LNHDA, CDR2 SQIVND (reference sequence). The CDR3 loop spans 14 amino acids. The CDR3 loop reads CASRGQAVGDTQYF. Here the CDR3 DNA reads TGTGCCAGTAGGGGACAGGCTGTGGGGGATACGCAGTATTTT.

The J gene is TRBJ2-2, the V gene TRBV5-1, with 8 bases matching TRBD2. The length of the CDR3 is 14 residues. Germline V gene sequence: CDR1 SGHRS, CDR2 YFSETQ. DNA of the CDR3: TGCGCTAGCGAGAGCGGGGGTGGCACCGGGGAGCTGTTTTTT. This gives the protein CASESGGGTGELFF.

The V and J genes are TRBV4-1 and TRBJ2-7, with 11 positions matching TRBD1. Unmatched junction bases numbered 2, after V lost 4 bases and J lost 3 bases. Germline values: CDR1 MGHRA, CDR2 YSYEKL. The CDR3 sequence is 14 residues long. Here the CDR3 DNA reads TGCGCCAGCAGCCGAGGGACAGGGGGCTACGAGCAGTACTTC. Encoded protein: CASSRGTGGYEQYF.